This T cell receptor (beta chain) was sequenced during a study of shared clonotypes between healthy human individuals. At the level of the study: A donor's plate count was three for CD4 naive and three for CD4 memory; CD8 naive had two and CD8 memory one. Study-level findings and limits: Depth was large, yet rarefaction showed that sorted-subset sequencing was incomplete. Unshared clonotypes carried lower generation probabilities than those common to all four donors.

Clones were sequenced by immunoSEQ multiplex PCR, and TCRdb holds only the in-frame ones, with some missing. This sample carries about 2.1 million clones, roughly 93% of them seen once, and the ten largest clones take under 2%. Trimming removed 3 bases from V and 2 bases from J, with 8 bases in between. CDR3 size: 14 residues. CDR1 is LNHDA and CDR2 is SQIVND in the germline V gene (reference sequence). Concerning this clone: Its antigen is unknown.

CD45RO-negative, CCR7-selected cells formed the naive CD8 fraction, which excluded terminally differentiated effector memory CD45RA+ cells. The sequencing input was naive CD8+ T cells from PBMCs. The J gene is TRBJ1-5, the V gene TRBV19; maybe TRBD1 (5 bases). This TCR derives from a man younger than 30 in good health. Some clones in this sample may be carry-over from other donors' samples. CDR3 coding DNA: TGTGCCAGTAGTATGGAAGGGGGCAATCAGCCCCAGCATTTT. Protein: CASSMEGGNQPQHF. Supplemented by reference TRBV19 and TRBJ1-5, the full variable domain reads DGGITQSPKYLFRKEGQNVTLSCEQNLNHDAMYWYRQDPGQGLRLIYYSQIVNDFQKGDIAEGYSVSREKKESFPLTVTSAQKNPTAFYLCASSMEGGNQPQHFGDGTRLSIL.